Listed below are T cell receptor beta chains from one sample, sequenced in a study of blood T cell repertoires in COVID-19. Some clones are missing from TCRdb's copy, which holds only in-frame ones; the method was immunoSEQ multiplex PCR. Among roughly 100,000 clones listed, 84% were seen once. The specimen was peripheral blood. The receptors were gathered from a man in his forties with active or convalescent COVID-19. Both conserved end residues are part of each CDR3. Fields, in order: V gene, clone size, CDR3 length, D gene, J gene, CDR3 DNA, CDR3 protein. A D gene is named only where the DNA matches it firmly. Clone size is given for some rows only: seen once, a few or many times, or a class if the clone is expanded.

TRBV10-3	once	14	NA	TRBJ2-7	TGTGCCATCAGTGAGACTGGACAGTCCTACGAGCAGTACTTC	CAISETGQSYEQYF
TRBV6-6	NA	14	NA	TRBJ1-5	TGTGCCAGCAGTTACCAGGAGGATAATCAGCCCCAGCATTTT	CASSYQEDNQPQHF
TRBV19	NA	14	NA	TRBJ2-1	TGTGCCAGTAGGTCCTGGGACAACTACAATGAGCAGTTCTTC	CASRSWDNYNEQFF
TRBV5-5	NA	15	NA	TRBJ1-3	TGTGCCAGCAGGCGGGGGGATAGCTCTGGAAACACCATATATTTT	CASRRGDSSGNTIYF
TRBV24-1	NA	12	NA	TRBJ2-2	TGTGCCACCAGTGATTTCCGCGGGGAGCTGTTTTTT	CATSDFRGELFF
TRBV9	few	13	NA	TRBJ2-1	TGTGCCAGCAGCCCCCATCCTAAGGAGGAGCAGTTCTTC	CASSPHPKEEQFF
TRBV9	once	15	NA	TRBJ2-5	TGTGCCAGCAGCGTAGAGGAGCGGACTCAAGAGACCCAGTACTTC	CASSVEERTQETQYF
TRBV5-6	NA	15	NA	TRBJ1-2	TGTGCCAGCAGCTTGGCGGCAGTCAGTTTGCGGGGCTACACCTTC	CASSLAAVSLRGYTF
TRBV7-2	NA	16	TRBD2	TRBJ2-3	TGTGCCAGCAGCTTATTTGGCGGGGGGGCCCCGGATACGCAGTATTTT	CASSLFGGGAPDTQYF
TRBV30	NA	12	NA	TRBJ1-1	TGTGCCTGGAACCCAGGGTTCGCTGAAGCTTTCTTT	CAWNPGFAEAFF
TRBV7-9	NA	15	TRBD2	TRBJ2-2	TGTGCCAGCAGCCGCGGGGGGAAGAACACCGGGGAGCTGTTTTTT	CASSRGGKNTGELFF
TRBV30	NA	13	TRBD1	TRBJ2-6	TGTGCCTGGAGTCGGGACAGCGCGGTCGCCCTGACTTTC	CAWSRDSAVALTF
TRBV6-5	few	13	TRBD1	TRBJ1-1	TGTGCCAGCAGAACAACAGGGGTAACTGAAGCTTTCTTT	CASRTTGVTEAFF
TRBV27	once	11	NA	TRBJ1-6	TGTGCCAGCAGTGGAGTGGGTGGACTCCACTTT	CASSGVGGLHF
TRBV27	NA	15	NA	TRBJ2-5	TGTGCCAGCAGTTTAACTCGGACAGTCCAAGAGACCCAGTACTTC	CASSLTRTVQETQYF
TRBV2	NA	15	TRBD1	TRBJ2-7	TGTGCCAGCAGTGAAGCGCCAGTACAGGGGTACGAGCAGTACTTC	CASSEAPVQGYEQYF
TRBV10-2	NA	15	NA	TRBJ1-5	TGCGCCAGCAGTGAGAACAGGGTGATGGATCAGCCCCAGCATTTT	CASSENRVMDQPQHF
TRBV30	NA	13	TRBD1	TRBJ2-7	TGTGCCCTCGGGACAGGGGGCGCTTACGAGCAGTACTTC	CALGTGGAYEQYF
TRBV30	NA	13	NA	TRBJ1-6	TGTGCCTGGTCCTCACAGGGCAATTCACCCCTCCACTTT	CAWSSQGNSPLHF
TRBV3-1/TRBV3-2	NA	15	TRBD1	TRBJ1-1	TGTGCCAGCAGCCTCACGGGACAGCTCAACACTGAAGCTTTCTTT	CASSLTGQLNTEAFF
TRBV6-1	NA	19	NA	TRBJ1-6	TGTGCCAGCAGTGAATGGGGACACCTCCCGGGCTCCTATAATTCACCCCTCCACTTT	CASSEWGHLPGSYNSPLHF
TRBV6-5	NA	14	NA	TRBJ1-1	TGTGCCAGCAGTTACTCAGGAACAGGCACTGAAGCTTTCTTT	CASSYSGTGTEAFF
TRBV9	few	14	TRBD1	TRBJ2-7	TGTGCCAGCAGCTCGGGACAGGGGACCTACGAGCAGTACTTC	CASSSGQGTYEQYF
TRBV6-4	NA	16	TRBD2	TRBJ2-1	TGTGCCAGCAGTGACTTTAGCGGGGGGGCCTACAATGAGCAGTTCTTC	CASSDFSGGAYNEQFF
TRBV5-6	NA	17	TRBD1	TRBJ2-5	TGTGCCAGCAGCCGGGCGAGACCGGGACAGTTAGGCGAGACCCAGTACTTC	CASSRARPGQLGETQYF
TRBV7-8	NA	16	TRBD2	TRBJ2-7	TGTGCCAGCAGCCCAGAAACCGGGACTACACGGTACGAGCAGTACTTC	CASSPETGTTRYEQYF
TRBV7-2	NA	15	TRBD1	TRBJ2-4	TGTGCCAGCCGAGACAGGGCAGTGGCCAAAAACATTCAGTACTTC	CASRDRAVAKNIQYF
TRBV6-1	NA	16	TRBD2	TRBJ2-1	TGTGCCAGCAGTGGCCTATCAGCGGGGTTTTACAATGAGCAGTTCTTC	CASSGLSAGFYNEQFF
TRBV3-1/TRBV3-2	NA	18	NA	TRBJ2-6	TGTGCCAGCAGCCAAGCTCTGGTGGGACTCTCTGGGGCCAACGTCCTGACTTTC	CASSQALVGLSGANVLTF
TRBV3-1/TRBV3-2	NA	12	NA	TRBJ1-4	TGTGCCAGCAGCAGGGGAAATGAAAAACTGTTTTTT	CASSRGNEKLFF
TRBV4-1	NA	17	NA	TRBJ1-5	TGCGCCAGCAGCCAAATACCCGGGGGGGGAAAGGATCAGCCCCAGCATTTT	CASSQIPGGGKDQPQHF
TRBV21-1	few	18	NA	TRBJ2-1	TGTGCCAGCAGCTCCCGCGCCTACCGGGACAGGGGGTCCGGCGAGCAGTTCTTC	CASSSRAYRDRGSGEQFF
TRBV5-1	NA	15	TRBD1	TRBJ2-7	TGCGCCAGCAGCTTGGGACAGGGGAAATACTACGAGCAGTACTTC	CASSLGQGKYYEQYF
TRBV19	NA	13	NA	TRBJ1-5	TGTGCCAGTAGACCCACAGGGAACCAGCCCCAGCATTTT	CASRPTGNQPQHF
TRBV7-2	NA	17	NA	TRBJ1-3	TGTGCCAGCAGCTTATTCCTTCCGGAGAGTACCGGAAACACCATATATTTT	CASSLFLPESTGNTIYF
TRBV7-9	NA	15	NA	TRBJ2-3	TGTGCCAGCAGCTTCGGGACAATATTCACAGATACGCAGTATTTT	CASSFGTIFTDTQYF
TRBV12-5	once	15	TRBD1	TRBJ2-3	TGTGCTAGTGGCCTCGGGACAGAGGGGACAGATACGCAGTATTTT	CASGLGTEGTDTQYF
TRBV5-1	NA	15	NA	TRBJ2-6	TGCGCCAGCAGCCCCCGCAGCTCTGGGGCCAACGTCCTGACTTTC	CASSPRSSGANVLTF
TRBV4-1	NA	16	TRBD1	TRBJ1-4	TGCGCCAGCAGCCCTCAGACGGAGGGGGCTGGTCAAAAACTGTTTTTT	CASSPQTEGAGQKLFF
TRBV29-1	NA	13	NA	TRBJ1-2	TGCAGCGTTGATTCGCAGGGAACCTATGGCTACACCTTC	CSVDSQGTYGYTF
TRBV6-5	NA	12	NA	TRBJ1-3	TGTGCCAGCTTGGGGGAGGGGAACACCATATATTTT	CASLGEGNTIYF
TRBV6-1	NA	13	NA	TRBJ2-7	TGTGCCAGCAGTGAAGTGGGGGGGGCCGAGCAGTACTTC	CASSEVGGAEQYF
TRBV7-2	many	14	TRBD1	TRBJ1-4	TGTGCCAGCAGCTTAGACAGGGGGAGCGGGAAACTGTTTTTT	CASSLDRGSGKLFF
TRBV24-1	NA	12	NA	TRBJ1-5	TGTGCCACCACCCTAGCCCCACAGCCCCAGCATTTT	CATTLAPQPQHF
TRBV12-3/TRBV12-4	NA	12	NA	TRBJ1-1	TGTGCCAGCAGTACTACTGGACATGAAGCTTTCTTT	CASSTTGHEAFF
TRBV3-1/TRBV3-2	NA	16	TRBD1	TRBJ2-5	TGTGCCAGCAGCCAAGATCGAGGACAGGCAGGGGAGACCCAGTACTTC	CASSQDRGQAGETQYF
TRBV19	NA	16	TRBD1	TRBJ1-6	TGTGCCAGTAAGGATACCCGGACAGGGGAAGGTTCACCCCTCCACTTT	CASKDTRTGEGSPLHF
TRBV15	NA	14	NA	TRBJ2-3	TGTGCCACCAGTAGCCAAGGGGGAATGGATACGCAGTATTTT	CATSSQGGMDTQYF
TRBV4-1	NA	17	NA	TRBJ2-3	TGCGCCAGCAGCCAGGAACCCGGCGGTACTAGCACAGATACGCAGTATTTT	CASSQEPGGTSTDTQYF